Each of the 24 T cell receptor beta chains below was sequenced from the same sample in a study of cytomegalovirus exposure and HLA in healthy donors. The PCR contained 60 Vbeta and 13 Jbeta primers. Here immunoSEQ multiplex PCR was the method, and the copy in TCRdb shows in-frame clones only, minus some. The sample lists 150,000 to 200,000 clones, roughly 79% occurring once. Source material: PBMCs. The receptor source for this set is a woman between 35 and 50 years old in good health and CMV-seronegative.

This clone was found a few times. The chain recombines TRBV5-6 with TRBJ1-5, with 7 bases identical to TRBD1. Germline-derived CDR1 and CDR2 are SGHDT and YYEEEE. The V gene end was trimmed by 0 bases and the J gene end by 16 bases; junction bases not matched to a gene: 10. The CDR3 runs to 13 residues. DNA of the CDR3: TGTGCCAGCAGCTTGGGGAGGACAGGTGTCCCACATTTT. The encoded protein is CASSLGRTGVPHF.

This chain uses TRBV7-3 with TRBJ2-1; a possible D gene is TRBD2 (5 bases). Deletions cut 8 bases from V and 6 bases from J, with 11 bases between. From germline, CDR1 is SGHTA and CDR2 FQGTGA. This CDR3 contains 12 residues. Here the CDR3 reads CASGEGPNEQFF. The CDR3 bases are TGTGCCAGCGGAGAGGGCCCCAATGAGCAGTTCTTC.

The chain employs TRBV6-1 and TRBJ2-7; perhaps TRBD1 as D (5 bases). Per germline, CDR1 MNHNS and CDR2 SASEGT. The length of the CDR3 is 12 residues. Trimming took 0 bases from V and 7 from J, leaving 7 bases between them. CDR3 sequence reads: CASSEAQGEQYF. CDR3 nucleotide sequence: TGTGCCAGCAGTGAAGCCCAGGGAGAGCAGTACTTC.

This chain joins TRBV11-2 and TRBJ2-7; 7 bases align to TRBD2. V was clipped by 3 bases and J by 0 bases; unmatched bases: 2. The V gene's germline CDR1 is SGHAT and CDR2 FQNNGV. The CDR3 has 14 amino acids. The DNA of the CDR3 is TGTGCCAGCAGCTTTTCTAGCGGCTCCTACGAGCAGTACTTC. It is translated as CASSFSSGSYEQYF.

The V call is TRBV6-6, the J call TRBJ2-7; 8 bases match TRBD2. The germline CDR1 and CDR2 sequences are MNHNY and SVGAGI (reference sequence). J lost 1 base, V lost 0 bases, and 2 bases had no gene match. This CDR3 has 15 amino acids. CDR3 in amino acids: CASSYSGLGSYEQYF. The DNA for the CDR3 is TGTGCCAGCAGTTACTCGGGACTAGGGTCCTACGAGCAGTACTTC.

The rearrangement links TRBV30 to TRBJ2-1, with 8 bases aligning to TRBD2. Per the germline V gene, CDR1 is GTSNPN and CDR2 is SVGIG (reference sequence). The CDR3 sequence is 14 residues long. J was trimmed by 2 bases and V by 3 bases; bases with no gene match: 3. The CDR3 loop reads CAWRAGGAYNEQFF. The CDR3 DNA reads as TGTGCCTGGAGGGCGGGAGGAGCCTACAATGAGCAGTTCTTC. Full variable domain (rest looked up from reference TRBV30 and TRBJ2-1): SQTIHQWPATLVQPVGSPLSLECTVEGTSNPNLYWYRQAAGRGLQLLFYSVGIGQISSEVPQNLSASRPQDRQFILSSKKLLLSDSGFYLCAWRAGGAYNEQFFGPGTRLTVL.

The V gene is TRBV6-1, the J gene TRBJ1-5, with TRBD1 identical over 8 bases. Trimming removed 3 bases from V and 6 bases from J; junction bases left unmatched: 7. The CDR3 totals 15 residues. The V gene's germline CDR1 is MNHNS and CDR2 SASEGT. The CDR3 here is CASSERTGWGQPQHF. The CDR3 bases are TGTGCCAGCAGTGAGCGGACAGGGTGGGGTCAGCCCCAGCATTTT.

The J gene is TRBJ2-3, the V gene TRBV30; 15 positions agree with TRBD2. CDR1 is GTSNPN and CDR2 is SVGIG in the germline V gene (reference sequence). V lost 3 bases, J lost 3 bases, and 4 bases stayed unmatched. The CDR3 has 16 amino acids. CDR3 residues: CAWSRGTSGRTDTQYF. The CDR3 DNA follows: TGTGCCTGGAGCCGAGGGACTAGCGGGAGGACAGATACGCAGTATTTT.

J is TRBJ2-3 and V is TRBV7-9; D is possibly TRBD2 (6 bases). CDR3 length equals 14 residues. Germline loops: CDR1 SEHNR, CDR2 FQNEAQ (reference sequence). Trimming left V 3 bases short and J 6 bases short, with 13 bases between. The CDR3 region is CASSFSSGGDTQYF. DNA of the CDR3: TGTGCCAGCAGCTTCTCCTCAGGAGGGGATACGCAGTATTTT.

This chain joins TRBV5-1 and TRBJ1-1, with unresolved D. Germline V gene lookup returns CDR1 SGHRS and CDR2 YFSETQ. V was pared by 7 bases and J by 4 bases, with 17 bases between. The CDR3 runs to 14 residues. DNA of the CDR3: TGCGCCAGCGCCGGCGAAGGGCGGGGCACTGAAGCTTTCTTT. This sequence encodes CASAGEGRGTEAFF.

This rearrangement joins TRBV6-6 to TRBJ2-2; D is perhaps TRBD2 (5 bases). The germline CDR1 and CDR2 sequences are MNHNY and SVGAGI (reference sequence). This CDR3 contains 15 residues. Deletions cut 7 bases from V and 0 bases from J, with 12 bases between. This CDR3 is CASKNAEANTGELFF. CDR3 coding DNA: TGTGCCAGCAAAAACGCGGAGGCGAACACCGGGGAGCTGTTTTTT.

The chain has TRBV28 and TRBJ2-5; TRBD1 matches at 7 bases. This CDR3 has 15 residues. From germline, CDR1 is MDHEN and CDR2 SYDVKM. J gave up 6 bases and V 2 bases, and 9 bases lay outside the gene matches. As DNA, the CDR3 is TGTGCCAGCAGTTTAGAGGGGGCAGGGAGAAAGACCCAGTACTTC. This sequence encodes CASSLEGAGRKTQYF.

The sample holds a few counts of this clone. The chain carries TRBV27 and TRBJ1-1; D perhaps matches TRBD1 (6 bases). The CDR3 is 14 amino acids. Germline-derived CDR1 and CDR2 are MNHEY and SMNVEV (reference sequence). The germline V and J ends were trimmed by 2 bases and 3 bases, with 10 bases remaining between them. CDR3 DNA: TGTGCCAGCAGTTTAGCCCGGACAGACACTGAAGCTTTCTTT. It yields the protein CASSLARTDTEAFF.

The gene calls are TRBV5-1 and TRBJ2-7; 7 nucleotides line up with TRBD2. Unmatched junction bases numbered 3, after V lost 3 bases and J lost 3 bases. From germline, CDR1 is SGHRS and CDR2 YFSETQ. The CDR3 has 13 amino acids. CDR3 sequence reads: CASSSQRDYEQYF. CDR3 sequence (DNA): TGCGCCAGCAGCTCGCAGCGGGACTACGAGCAGTACTTC.

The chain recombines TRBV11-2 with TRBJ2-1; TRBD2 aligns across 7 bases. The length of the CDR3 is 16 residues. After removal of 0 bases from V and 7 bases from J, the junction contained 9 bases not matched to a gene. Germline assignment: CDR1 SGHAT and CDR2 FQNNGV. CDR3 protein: CASSLEGGRFLNEQFF. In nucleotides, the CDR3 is TGTGCCAGCAGCTTAGAGGGCGGGAGATTCCTTAATGAGCAGTTCTTC. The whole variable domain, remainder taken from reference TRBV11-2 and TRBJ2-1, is EAGVAQSPRYKIIEKRQSVAFWCNPISGHATLYWYQQILGQGPKLLIQFQNNGVVDDSQLPKDRFSAERLKGVDSTLKIQPAKLEDSAVYLCASSLEGGRFLNEQFFGPGTRLTVL.

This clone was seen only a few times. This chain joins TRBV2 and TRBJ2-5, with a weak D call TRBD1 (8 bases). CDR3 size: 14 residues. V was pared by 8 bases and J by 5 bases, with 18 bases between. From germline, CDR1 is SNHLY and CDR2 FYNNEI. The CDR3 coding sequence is TGTGCCAGCCGCGGACAGGGAGGGGGCGAGACCCAGTACTTC. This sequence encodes CASRGQGGGETQYF.

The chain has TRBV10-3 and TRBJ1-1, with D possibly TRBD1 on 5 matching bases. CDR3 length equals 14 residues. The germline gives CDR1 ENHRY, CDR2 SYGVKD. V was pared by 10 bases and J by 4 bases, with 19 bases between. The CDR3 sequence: CATSTRDSATEAFF. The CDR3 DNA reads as TGTGCCACGAGTACCAGGGATTCCGCCACTGAAGCTTTCTTT.

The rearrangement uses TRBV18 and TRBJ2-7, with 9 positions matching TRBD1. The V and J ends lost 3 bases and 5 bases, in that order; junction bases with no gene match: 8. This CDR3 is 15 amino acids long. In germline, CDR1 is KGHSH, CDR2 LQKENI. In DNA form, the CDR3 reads TGTGCCAGCTCACCGACCGGGACAGGGATGGACGAGCAGTACTTC. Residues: CASSPTGTGMDEQYF. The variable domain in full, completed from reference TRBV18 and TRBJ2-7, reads NAGVMQNPRHLVRRRGQEARLRCSPMKGHSHVYWYRQLPEEGLKFMVYLQKENIIDESGMPKERFSAEFPKEGPSILRIQQVVRGDSAAYFCASSPTGTGMDEQYFGPGTRLTVT.

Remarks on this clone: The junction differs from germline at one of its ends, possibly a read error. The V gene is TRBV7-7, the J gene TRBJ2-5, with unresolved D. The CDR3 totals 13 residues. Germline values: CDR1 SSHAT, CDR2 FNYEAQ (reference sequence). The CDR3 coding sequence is TGTGCTAGCAGCTCCCAGTACCAAGAGACCCAGTACTTC. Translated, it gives CASSSQYQETQYF.

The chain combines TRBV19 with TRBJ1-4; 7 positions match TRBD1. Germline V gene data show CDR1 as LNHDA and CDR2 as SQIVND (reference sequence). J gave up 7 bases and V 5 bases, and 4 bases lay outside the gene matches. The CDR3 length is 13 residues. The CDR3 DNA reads TGTGCCAGTAGTCATCGACAGGGTGAAAAACTGTTTTTT. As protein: CASSHRQGEKLFF.

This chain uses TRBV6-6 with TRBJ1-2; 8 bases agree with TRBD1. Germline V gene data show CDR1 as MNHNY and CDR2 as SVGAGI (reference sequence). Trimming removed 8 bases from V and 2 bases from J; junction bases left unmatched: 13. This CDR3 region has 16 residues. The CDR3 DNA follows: TGTGCCAGCGCGGGGACAGGAGACACTAGGAACTATGGCTACACCTTC. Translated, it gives CASAGTGDTRNYGYTF.

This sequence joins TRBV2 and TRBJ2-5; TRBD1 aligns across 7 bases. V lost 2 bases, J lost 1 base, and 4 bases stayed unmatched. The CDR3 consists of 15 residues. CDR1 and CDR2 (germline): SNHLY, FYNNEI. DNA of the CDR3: TGTGCCAGCAGTGAACAAGGACAGGTCCAAGAGACCCAGTACTTC. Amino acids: CASSEQGQVQETQYF.

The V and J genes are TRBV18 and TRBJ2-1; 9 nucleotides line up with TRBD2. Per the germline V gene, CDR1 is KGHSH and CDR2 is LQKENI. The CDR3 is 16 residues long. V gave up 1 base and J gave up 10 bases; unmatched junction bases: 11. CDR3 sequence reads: CASSPLVAGGPGEQFF. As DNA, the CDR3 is TGTGCCAGCTCACCACTGGTGGCGGGAGGGCCCGGAGAGCAGTTCTTC.

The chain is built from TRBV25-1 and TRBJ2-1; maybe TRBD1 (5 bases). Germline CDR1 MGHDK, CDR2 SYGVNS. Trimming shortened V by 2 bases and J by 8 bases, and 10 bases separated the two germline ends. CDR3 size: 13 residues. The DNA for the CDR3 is TGTGCCAGCAGTGAAACAGACAGCCATGAGCAGTTCTTC. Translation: CASSETDSHEQFF.